One sample yielded the 28 T cell receptor beta chains listed below, sequenced in a study of cytomegalovirus exposure and HLA in healthy donors. The PCR employed 60 Vbeta primers together with 13 Jbeta primers. Profiling relied on immunoSEQ multiplex PCR, and the TCRdb table lists in-frame clones only, not all of them. The repertoire holds fewer than 250,000 clones, around 80% seen once, with 0.85% to 1.4% in the top ten. Sequencing input: PBMCs. The origin of the receptors is a woman aged 40 to 50 in good health and CMV-seronegative.

The sample holds a few counts of this clone. The V call is TRBV7-2, the J call TRBJ1-1, with D perhaps matching TRBD1 (6 bases). CDR3 length: 15 residues. Germline CDR1 and CDR2: SGHTA and FQGNSA. The V end was cut by 5 bases, the J end by 4 bases, with 17 bases between. The CDR3 bases are TGTGCCAGCAGCGTGGGCAGGGGCAGGGTCACTGAAGCTTTCTTT. This gives the protein CASSVGRGRVTEAFF.

This chain uses TRBV11-2 with TRBJ2-5; a possible D gene is TRBD2 (6 bases). The CDR3 consists of 16 residues. The germline gives CDR1 SGHAT, CDR2 FQNNGV. V was cut by 7 bases and J by 1 base, with 19 bases left in between. The CDR3 region is CASTVTRGSFQETQYF. In DNA, the CDR3 is TGTGCCAGCACCGTCACCCGGGGGTCTTTCCAAGAGACCCAGTACTTC.

The chain carries TRBV6-5 and TRBJ2-1; unclear D gene. This CDR3 comprises 15 residues. Germline V gene sequence: CDR1 MNHEY, CDR2 SVGAGI. V was cut by 0 bases and J by 0 bases, with 6 bases left in between. The CDR3 loop reads CASSYSESSYNEQFF. The CDR3 nucleotides read TGTGCCAGCAGTTACTCCGAGAGCTCCTACAATGAGCAGTTCTTC.

This clone showed up just a few times. The chain has TRBV2 and TRBJ2-3; 7 nucleotides align to TRBD2. With 8 bases clipped from V and 6 bases from J, the junction kept 20 bases outside the gene matches. Germline V gene data show CDR1 as SNHLY and CDR2 as FYNNEI. CDR3 length: 17 residues. The CDR3 region has the DNA TGTGCCAGCCGCCGGCTAGGCGGGAGCTGGGAGGTGGATACGCAGTATTTT. It yields the protein CASRRLGGSWEVDTQYF.

The rearrangement links TRBV5-8 to TRBJ1-2; D is uncertain. V lost 2 bases to trimming and J lost 2 bases, with 7 bases between them. Germline V lookup: CDR1 SGHTS, CDR2 YDEGEE. The CDR3 spans 13 residues. CDR3 protein: CASSLQSNYGYTF. The CDR3 region has the DNA TGTGCCAGCAGCTTACAGTCAAACTATGGCTACACCTTC. The full variable domain, rest sourced from reference TRBV5-8 and TRBJ1-2, is EAGVTQSPTHLIKTRGQQATLRCSPISGHTSVYWYQQALGLGLQFLLWYDEGEERNRGNFPPRFSGRQFPNYSSELNVNALELEDSALYLCASSLQSNYGYTFGSGTRLTVV.

V is TRBV28 and J is TRBJ2-1; D ambiguous. Trimming cost V 5 bases and J 4 bases, with 9 bases left between them. This CDR3 has 13 residues. Germline loops: CDR1 MDHEN, CDR2 SYDVKM. This CDR3 is CASSPGAYNEQFF. The CDR3 coding sequence is TGTGCCAGCAGTCCCGGAGCGTACAATGAGCAGTTCTTC.

This clone was detected a few times. This rearrangement joins TRBV29-1 to TRBJ2-1, with TRBD1 matching over 7 bases. The CDR3 is 14 residues long. Trimming cost V 7 bases and J 2 bases; bases outside gene matches: 8. CDR1 and CDR2 (germline): SQVTM, ANQGSEA. CDR3 sequence (DNA): TGCAGCGGGGGCGTTACAGGGGCCTACAATGAGCAGTTCTTC. The encoded protein is CSGGVTGAYNEQFF.

J is TRBJ2-7 and V is TRBV5-1, with 8 bases matching TRBD1. The CDR3 has 16 residues. J lost 2 bases, V lost 4 bases, and 11 bases had no gene match. Germline V gives CDR1 SGHRS, CDR2 YFSETQ. The CDR3 reads CASSSSPDRGTYEQYF. The CDR3 DNA reads TGCGCCAGCAGCAGCTCGCCCGACAGGGGCACCTACGAGCAGTACTTC.

The rearrangement joins TRBV4-1 to TRBJ2-1, with TRBD1 matching 7 bases. The ends lost 3 bases at V and 3 bases at J; junction bases unmatched: 5. In germline, CDR1 is MGHRA, CDR2 YSYEKL. CDR3 size: 15 residues. CDR3 in DNA: TGCGCCAGCAGCCATACGGCAGGGGGCTACAATGAGCAGTTCTTC. It translates to CASSHTAGGYNEQFF.

The rearrangement uses TRBV5-4 and TRBJ2-7; a weak D match, TRBD1 (6 bases). V gave up 0 bases and J gave up 3 bases, with 7 bases separating them. This CDR3 is built from 13 residues. The germline CDR1 and CDR2 sequences are SGHNT and YYREEE (reference sequence). The CDR3 sequence: CASSLGQDYEQYF. The DNA for the CDR3 is TGTGCCAGCAGCTTGGGACAGGACTACGAGCAGTACTTC.

This chain links TRBV5-1 with TRBJ2-2, with D tentatively TRBD2 (6 bases). Deletions cut 0 bases from V and 1 base from J, with 13 bases between. Germline CDR1 is SGHRS and CDR2 is YFSETQ. The CDR3 is 17 amino acids. The CDR3 loop is CASSLVRDSLNTGELFF. The CDR3 bases are TGCGCCAGCAGCTTGGTTAGGGACTCTCTGAACACCGGGGAGCTGTTTTTT.

This clone turned up a few times. Additional DNA sequences in this sample encode the identical CDR3. This chain joins TRBV19 and TRBJ1-1; 7 bases fit TRBD1. The J segment lost 5 bases and the V segment lost 4 bases, leaving 4 bases of the junction unmatched. The CDR3 is 13 residues long. Germline-derived CDR1 and CDR2 are LNHDA and SQIVND (reference sequence). The CDR3 nucleotides are TGTGCCAGTAGTAAAGGGGGCCAAACTGAAGCTTTCTTT. Translating it yields CASSKGGQTEAFF.

This clone was found a few times. Different DNA sequences within this sample yield the same CDR3. This chain connects TRBV19 to TRBJ1-5; D is possibly TRBD1 (5 bases). V dropped 6 bases and J dropped 1 base, with 10 bases sitting between them. The germline CDR1 and CDR2 sequences are LNHDA and SQIVND (reference sequence). The CDR3 has 14 amino acids. The CDR3 bases are TGTGCCAGTAGCAGAACAGGAAGCAATCAGCCCCAGCATTTT. Translation gives CASSRTGSNQPQHF. The whole variable domain, remainder taken from reference TRBV19 and TRBJ1-5, is DGGITQSPKYLFRKEGQNVTLSCEQNLNHDAMYWYRQDPGQGLRLIYYSQIVNDFQKGDIAEGYSVSREKKESFPLTVTSAQKNPTAFYLCASSRTGSNQPQHFGDGTRLSIL.

The V gene is TRBV6-1, the J gene TRBJ1-2, with a possible D match to TRBD1 (6 bases). The CDR3 consists of 15 residues. The germline V gene encodes CDR1 MNHNS and CDR2 SASEGT. V shed 5 bases and J shed 3 bases, with 16 bases lying between them. CDR3 DNA: TGTGCCAGCAGTATTGGAAGGGGGTCGTACTATGGCTACACCTTC. Protein product: CASSIGRGSYYGYTF.

The V gene is TRBV7-9, the J gene TRBJ2-3, with D maybe TRBD2 (5 bases). From germline, CDR1 is SEHNR and CDR2 FQNEAQ (reference sequence). The CDR3 totals 15 residues. V dropped 5 bases and J dropped 2 bases, with 14 bases sitting between them. Here the CDR3 DNA reads TGTGCCAGCAGCCTGGACTGGAACCCCACAGATACGCAGTATTTT. Translation: CASSLDWNPTDTQYF.

The chain couples TRBV7-9 to TRBJ2-7; 7 bases map to TRBD1. Germline lookup yields CDR1 SEHNR and CDR2 FQNEAQ (reference sequence). The CDR3 extends over 15 amino acids. The DNA of the CDR3 is TGTTCCATCGAAGTTGGGGACAGAGAGAACTACGAGCAGTACGTC. As protein: CSIEVGDRENYEQYV.

V and J are TRBV5-1 and TRBJ2-3; tentatively, D is TRBD2 (5 bases). The CDR3 runs to 14 residues. The germline CDR1 and CDR2 sequences are SGHRS and YFSETQ. Deletions cut 2 bases from V and 0 bases from J, with 7 bases between. The DNA for the CDR3 is TGCGCCAGCAGCTTTGGACTTAGCACAGATACGCAGTATTTT. Encoded protein: CASSFGLSTDTQYF.

V usage is TRBV2 and J usage is TRBJ2-5; 13 bases match TRBD2. Matching the DNA end better, TRBJ2-7 makes the J call doubtful. Germline V gene sequence: CDR1 SNHLY, CDR2 FYNNEI. The CDR3 length is 17 residues. CDR3: CASSKTGTSGIVGEQYF. As DNA, the CDR3 is TGTGCCAGCAGTAAAACCGGGACTAGCGGGATAGTCGGCGAGCAGTACTTC.

V gene TRBV18 combines with J gene TRBJ1-5; 7 bases map to TRBD1. The CDR3 extends over 19 amino acids. V shed 0 bases, J shed 0 bases, and the junction held 11 bases outside the gene matches. CDR1 and CDR2 from the germline V gene are KGHSH and LQKENI. The CDR3 DNA is TGTGCCAGCTCACCACCTAGGACAGGAGCCCTCTTTAGCAATCAGCCCCAGCATTTT. Residues: CASSPPRTGALFSNQPQHF.

V is TRBV7-8 and J is TRBJ2-3; D is possibly TRBD2 (5 bases). The CDR3 is 11 amino acids. Germline CDR1 reads SGHVS; CDR2 reads FQNEAQ. V was pared by 4 bases and J by 12 bases, with 11 bases between. The CDR3 bases are TGTGCCAGCAGCTCCTCCTGGACTCAGTATTTT. Amino acids: CASSSSWTQYF. Based on the CDR3 plus reference TRBV7-8 and TRBJ2-3, the full variable domain is GAGVSQSPRYKVAKRGQDVALRCDPISGHVSLFWYQQALGQGPEFLTYFQNEAQLDKSGLPSDRFFAERPEGSVSTLKIQRTQQEDSAVYLCASSSSWTQYFGPGTRLTVL.

The V call is TRBV5-4, the J call TRBJ1-1; 7 nucleotides align to TRBD1. The CDR3 loop spans 13 amino acids. Trimming cost V 5 bases and J 0 bases; bases outside gene matches: 1. The germline V gene encodes CDR1 SGHNT and CDR2 YYREEE (reference sequence). The CDR3 DNA reads TGTGCCAGCAGGGGACAGATGAACACTGAAGCTTTCTTT. Amino acids: CASRGQMNTEAFF.

V usage is TRBV7-6 and J usage is TRBJ2-3; 8 bases match TRBD1. From germline, CDR1 is SGHVS and CDR2 FNYEAQ. The CDR3 sequence is 14 residues long. The junction had 4 bases not matched to a gene; V was cut back by 5 bases and J by 3 bases. This chain's CDR3 is CASSAGGMTDTQYF. CDR3 DNA sequence: TGTGCCAGCAGCGCAGGGGGCATGACAGATACGCAGTATTTT.

J is TRBJ2-7 and V is TRBV5-1; 13 positions agree with TRBD2. The germline V gene has CDR1 SGHRS and CDR2 YFSETQ. This CDR3 comprises 15 residues. V was pared by 3 bases and J by 2 bases, with 2 bases of the junction left unmatched. The CDR3 reads CASSSTSGRAYEQYF. The CDR3 DNA follows: TGCGCCAGCAGCTCAACTAGCGGGAGGGCCTACGAGCAGTACTTC.

The rearrangement uses TRBV6-5 and TRBJ1-1; D unresolved. CDR1 is MNHEY, CDR2 SVGAGI, per germline. This CDR3 is 14 amino acids long. Trimming removed 6 bases from V and 3 bases from J, with 14 bases in between. The DNA of the CDR3 is TGTGCCAGCAGACCCCGGGTGGACTACACTGAAGCTTTCTTT. This sequence encodes CASRPRVDYTEAFF.

This clone was observed a few times. The chain carries TRBV19 and TRBJ1-2; 7 bases line up with TRBD1. The CDR3 contains 13 residues. Trimming removed 5 bases from V and 4 bases from J; junction bases left unmatched: 4. Germline V gene sequence: CDR1 LNHDA, CDR2 SQIVND (reference sequence). The CDR3, as DNA: TGTGCCAGTAGTGACAGGGTGAGCTATGGCTACACCTTC. This translates into CASSDRVSYGYTF.

As for this clone: The junction departs from germline at one end; a sequencing error may be responsible. The chain carries TRBV7-9 and TRBJ1-5, with D unresolved. The V gene's germline CDR1 is SEHNR and CDR2 FQNEAQ (reference sequence). This CDR3 has 12 residues. CDR3 loop: CSSSGRNQPQHF. CDR3 DNA sequence: TGTTCCAGCAGCGGGCGAAATCAGCCCCAGCATTTT. Filled out from reference TRBV7-9 and TRBJ1-5, the complete variable domain reads DTGVSQNPRHKITKRGQNVTFRCDPISEHNRLYWYRQTLGQGPEFLTYFQNEAQLEKSRLLSDRFSAERPKGSFSTLEIQRTEQGDSAMYLCSSSGRNQPQHFGDGTRLSIL.

V is TRBV30 and J is TRBJ2-5; D possibly corresponds to TRBD2 (6 bases). Germline assignment: CDR1 GTSNPN and CDR2 SVGIG (reference sequence). Trimming shortened V by 2 bases and J by 3 bases, and 13 bases separated the two germline ends. This CDR3 has 14 amino acids. CDR3 bases: TGTGCCTGGAGTTTAGGAGGGATGGAAGAGACCCAGTACTTC. Protein product: CAWSLGGMEETQYF.

The chain carries TRBV10-3 and TRBJ2-5; D perhaps matches TRBD2 (5 bases). Germline lookup yields CDR1 ENHRY and CDR2 SYGVKD. The CDR3 is made up of 16 amino acids. Between the trimmed V and J ends, which lost 5 bases and 2 bases, there was a span of 18 bases. The CDR3 loop reads CAISSRGNPPQETQYF. The CDR3, as DNA: TGTGCCATCAGTTCGAGAGGGAATCCCCCTCAAGAGACCCAGTACTTC.